Below are 17 T cell receptor beta chains sequenced from a single sample in a study of shared clonotypes between healthy human individuals. Naive CD8 cells lacked CD45RO and underwent positive selection for CCR7, leaving out terminally differentiated effector memory CD45RA+ cells. Using immunoSEQ multiplex PCR, the repertoire was profiled, and TCRdb retains in-frame clones only, with some absent. The repertoire consists of about 680,000 clones, with about 90% occurring once and the leading ten covering about 24%. Sequenced sample: naive CD8+ T cells sorted from blood. These receptors were taken from a young man in good health.

The V gene is TRBV19, the J gene TRBJ2-7; a weak D match, TRBD2 (5 bases). CDR1 is LNHDA, CDR2 SQIVND, per germline (reference sequence). With 4 bases removed from V and 2 bases from J, the gap between germline ends came to 15 bases. The CDR3 spans 15 residues. The CDR3: CASSSLFGKAYEQYF. DNA of the CDR3: TGTGCCAGTAGTAGCCTTTTCGGGAAGGCCTACGAGCAGTACTTC.

The chain recombines TRBV7-9 with TRBJ1-3; TRBD1 might be the D (5 bases). V lost 6 bases to trimming and J lost 3 bases, with 18 bases between them. This CDR3 has 16 amino acids. CDR1 is SEHNR and CDR2 is FQNEAQ in the germline V gene (reference sequence). CDR3 in DNA: TGTGCCAGCAGGGCAACCGTAGGGACCATTGGAAACACCATATATTTT. The encoded protein is CASRATVGTIGNTIYF.

V is TRBV13 and J is TRBJ1-2; tentative D call: TRBD1 (6 bases). Trimming took 0 bases from V and 5 from J, leaving 10 bases between them. The length of the CDR3 is 14 residues. Germline CDR1 PRHDT, CDR2 FYEKMQ (reference sequence). The CDR3 reads CASSLGQGSYGYTF. The CDR3 bases are TGTGCCAGCAGCTTAGGACAGGGCTCTTATGGCTACACCTTC.

The V call is TRBV27, the J call TRBJ2-1; no definite D call. The CDR3 runs to 15 residues. V was shortened by 2 bases and J by 2 bases, with 10 bases between the two germline ends. Germline V gene lookup returns CDR1 MNHEY and CDR2 SMNVEV (reference sequence). The CDR3, as DNA: TGTGCCAGCAGTTTAACGCTAGGAACCTACAATGAGCAGTTCTTC. Amino acid sequence: CASSLTLGTYNEQFF.

This clone showed up just once. The chain carries TRBV5-5 and TRBJ2-1; no definite D call. The germline gives CDR1 SGHKS, CDR2 YYEKEE (reference sequence). CDR3 size: 14 residues. Trimming took 4 bases from V and 3 from J, leaving 11 bases between them. CDR3 region: CASSPFLVYNEQFF. CDR3 coding DNA: TGTGCCAGCAGCCCCTTTCTAGTCTACAATGAGCAGTTCTTC.

The chain combines TRBV28 with TRBJ2-2; 7 nucleotides align to TRBD2. Trimming at V came to 4 bases and at J to 4 bases, leaving 6 bases not matched to a gene. The CDR3 runs to 15 residues. The germline V gene has CDR1 MDHEN and CDR2 SYDVKM. This CDR3 is CASSSGLEGTGELFF. The CDR3 bases are TGTGCCAGCAGTTCCGGACTAGAGGGCACCGGGGAGCTGTTTTTT. The whole variable domain, filled in from reference TRBV28 and TRBJ2-2, reads DVKVTQSSRYLVKRTGEKVFLECVQDMDHENMFWYRQDPGLGLRLIYFSYDVKMKEKGDIPEGYSVSREKKERFSLILESASTNQTSMYLCASSSGLEGTGELFFGEGSRLTVL.

This rearrangement joins TRBV5-6 to TRBJ2-5; D ambiguous. Looked up from germline, CDR1 is SGHDT and CDR2 is YYEEEE. V lost 0 bases and J lost 4, with 16 bases in between. The CDR3 consists of 16 residues. As DNA, the CDR3 is TGTGCCAGCAGCTTGGCTGCGAGGTACAAGATAGAGACCCAGTACTTC. Translation: CASSLAARYKIETQYF.

The count of this clone is one. This sample also contains other DNA sequences that code for the same CDR3. The gene calls are TRBV6-5 and TRBJ2-1; TRBD2 matches 14 bases. This CDR3 spans 16 amino acids. The V segment lost 2 bases and the J segment 6 bases; nucleotides outside the gene matches: 3. Germline assignment: CDR1 MNHEY and CDR2 SVGAGI. In nucleotides, the CDR3 is TGTGCCAGCAGTTACGGACTAGCGGGAGGAGGCAATGAGCAGTTCTTC. This codes for CASSYGLAGGGNEQFF.

The chain links TRBV5-1 to TRBJ2-5, with 8 bases aligning to TRBD1. The V segment lost 3 bases and the J segment 5 bases; nucleotides outside the gene matches: 9. From germline, CDR1 is SGHRS and CDR2 YFSETQ. The CDR3 is 15 amino acids. In DNA form, the CDR3 reads TGCGCCAGCAGCTCCAGGACAGGGTCGGGGGAGACCCAGTACTTC. It is translated as CASSSRTGSGETQYF.

This clone was found once. The chain links TRBV27 to TRBJ1-3, with unresolved D. The CDR3 extends over 15 amino acids. Germline V gene lookup returns CDR1 MNHEY and CDR2 SMNVEV (reference sequence). V lost 6 bases and J lost 0, with 12 bases in between. The CDR3 here is CASRGTGYSGNTIYF. The CDR3 bases are TGTGCCAGCAGAGGAACGGGGTACTCTGGAAACACCATATATTTT.

The chain recombines TRBV9 with TRBJ2-2, with D unresolved. Trimming pared 2 bases from V and 0 bases from J, leaving 8 bases between. Germline CDR1 SGDLS, CDR2 YYNGEE. CDR3 length: 15 residues. The CDR3 loop reads CASSVWATNTGELFF. DNA of the CDR3: TGTGCCAGCAGCGTTTGGGCTACGAACACCGGGGAGCTGTTTTTT.

This clone was seen once. The V call is TRBV5-6, the J call TRBJ2-7, with 7 bases aligning to TRBD1. After removal of 0 bases from V and 2 bases from J, the junction contained 5 bases not matched to a gene. This CDR3 spans 15 amino acids. Germline V gene sequence: CDR1 SGHDT, CDR2 YYEEEE. CDR3 sequence reads: CASSLGDSGPYEQYF. For the CDR3, the DNA is TGTGCCAGCAGCTTGGGGGACAGCGGTCCCTACGAGCAGTACTTC.

The rearrangement uses TRBV18 and TRBJ2-5; D uncertain. Germline lookup yields CDR1 KGHSH and CDR2 LQKENI. Trimming pared 2 bases from V and 1 base from J, leaving 11 bases between. The CDR3 extends over 15 amino acids. The CDR3 reads CASSPEYSPQETQYF. The CDR3 nucleotides are TGTGCCAGCTCACCAGAGTACAGCCCCCAAGAGACCCAGTACTTC.

The CDR3 DNA is TGTGCCAGCTCACCAAACGCCCCCTACGAGCAGTACTTC. It encodes CASSPNAPYEQYF. This chain uses TRBV18 with TRBJ2-7, with D uncertain. The CDR3 spans 13 residues. The ends were cut back, 2 bases at V and 2 bases at J, with 7 bases in the middle. Germline V gene sequence: CDR1 KGHSH, CDR2 LQKENI.

This chain links TRBV7-9 with TRBJ2-7, with D hard to call. CDR3 length: 15 amino acids. Trimming cost V 5 bases and J 4 bases, with 18 bases left between them. The germline CDR1 and CDR2 sequences are SEHNR and FQNEAQ (reference sequence). CDR3 loop: CASSPRYPESYEQYF. The CDR3 DNA reads TGTGCCAGCAGCCCGAGATACCCGGAAAGTTACGAGCAGTACTTC.

This chain links TRBV15 with TRBJ2-1; D might be TRBD2 (5 bases). Trimming cost V 8 bases and J 7 bases, with 18 bases left between them. CDR1 and CDR2 from the germline V gene are LNHNV and YYDKDF (reference sequence). The CDR3 loop spans 14 amino acids. The CDR3 is CATVPGGGVNEQFF. The CDR3 nucleotides read TGTGCCACCGTCCCCGGAGGAGGAGTTAATGAGCAGTTCTTC.

This rearrangement joins TRBV30 to TRBJ2-7; D is possibly TRBD1 (6 bases). The CDR3 extends over 13 amino acids. CDR1 and CDR2 from the germline V gene are GTSNPN and SVGIG (reference sequence). With 5 bases removed from V and 2 bases from J, the gap between germline ends came to 13 bases. The CDR3 loop reads CAWHRDTAYEQYF. The CDR3 DNA reads as TGTGCCTGGCACCGGGACACCGCCTACGAGCAGTACTTC. Combining the CDR3 with reference TRBV30 and TRBJ2-7 gives the whole variable domain SQTIHQWPATLVQPVGSPLSLECTVEGTSNPNLYWYRQAAGRGLQLLFYSVGIGQISSEVPQNLSASRPQDRQFILSSKKLLLSDSGFYLCAWHRDTAYEQYFGPGTRLTVT.